Detailed here is one T cell receptor beta chain. What it recognizes is unknown. This sample is part of a study of blood T cells in healthy people across ages. Per-sample PBMC isolation yielded at least 7 million cells. Next came a second PCR, run for about 6 to 12 cycles, which used a sample-barcoded 5' primer along with a J-beta primer mix. Carrying 12 random nucleotides, a template-switch adaptor labeled each individual cDNA molecule. Sequencing yielded, for each sample, at least 2.5 million paired-end reads carrying CDR3. TCRdb reprocessed the 5' RACE reads with MiXCR, giving one entry per CDR3 protein. In the table there are roughly 1,700,000 distinct CDR3 sequences, approximately 30% of which are singletons. Notes on the study in general: When set beside aged donors, long-lived donors presented more naive CD4+ cells and higher diversity.

The CDR3 totals 15 residues. Germline V gene data show CDR1 as SEHNR and CDR2 as FQNEAQ (reference sequence). After removal of 1 base from V and 4 bases from J, the junction contained 5 bases not matched to a gene. This receptor was obtained from a woman aged 25 to 45 in good health. The rearrangement links TRBV7-9 to TRBJ2-3; 7 bases agree with TRBD2. The sequenced sample consisted of blood. The CDR3 spells CASSLGLALADTQYF. CDR3 DNA sequence: TGTGCCAGCAGCTTAGGACTAGCTCTTGCAGATACGCAGTATTTT.